These 5 T cell receptor beta chains were all obtained from the same sample, sequenced in a study of cytomegalovirus exposure and HLA in healthy donors. The assay was immunoSEQ multiplex PCR, and TCRdb's table has in-frame clones only and misses some. The sample lists 120,000 to 150,000 clones, around 90% occurring once. Sequencing was performed on PBMCs. Receptors were obtained from a woman aged 18-35 years in good health and CMV-seropositive.

The chain employs TRBV18 and TRBJ2-7, with 10 bases matching TRBD1. This CDR3 has 16 amino acids. V lost 4 bases, J lost 5 bases, and 11 bases stayed unmatched. Germline-derived CDR1 and CDR2 are KGHSH and LQKENI. The CDR3 is CASSQDRGLGEDEQYF. CDR3 coding DNA: TGTGCCAGCTCACAAGACAGGGGGCTGGGAGAAGACGAGCAGTACTTC.

This clone was recorded a few times. V gene TRBV5-1 combines with J gene TRBJ2-5, with 13 bases aligning to TRBD2. V trimming: 6 bases; J trimming: 1 base; junction bases outside the gene matches: 6. The CDR3 length is 16 residues. Germline V CDR1 and CDR2: SGHRS, YFSETQ. For the CDR3, the DNA is TGCGCCAGCACCAGGACTAGCGGGAGCCCCCAAGAGACCCAGTACTTC. Its translation: CASTRTSGSPQETQYF. The full variable domain, with the rest looked up from reference TRBV5-1 and TRBJ2-5, is KAGVTQTPRYLIKTRGQQVTLSCSPISGHRSVSWYQQTPGQGLQFLFEYFSETQRNKGNFPGRFSGRQFSNSRSEMNVSTLELGDSALYLCASTRTSGSPQETQYFGPGTRLLVL.

V and J are TRBV29-1 and TRBJ1-2; D remains unclear. CDR1 is SQVTM and CDR2 is ANQGSEA in the germline V gene. This CDR3 is 12 amino acids long. Deletions cut 4 bases from V and 4 bases from J, with 10 bases between. CDR3 nucleotides: TGCAGCGTTGGAACCACCAGCTATGGCTACACCTTC. It encodes CSVGTTSYGYTF.

The V gene is TRBV27, the J gene TRBJ2-7, with D maybe TRBD2 (5 bases). CDR1 is MNHEY and CDR2 is SMNVEV in the germline V gene (reference sequence). V lost 6 bases and J 4 bases, leaving 7 bases between the germline ends. This CDR3 region has 11 residues. The CDR3 reads CASSEGYEQYF. In nucleotides, the CDR3 is TGTGCCAGCAGCGAGGGATACGAGCAGTACTTC.

The chain has TRBV20-1 and TRBJ2-3; a weak D match, TRBD1 (5 bases). Trimming shortened V by 5 bases and J by 2 bases, and 5 bases separated the two germline ends. The germline V gene has CDR1 DFQATT and CDR2 SNEGSKA (reference sequence). The CDR3 extends over 11 amino acids. The CDR3 DNA is TGCAGTGCTGGACACACAGATACGCAGTATTTT. It specifies CSAGHTDTQYF.